This T cell receptor (beta chain) was sequenced during a study of shared clonotypes between healthy human individuals. Study in general: CD4 naive and memory got three plates each, CD8 naive two, CD8 memory one.

Only in-frame clones appear in the TCRdb table, and some are missing; sequencing was by immunoSEQ multiplex PCR. The sample carries a few hundred thousand clones, more than 95% recorded once. Study-level findings and limits: Several donors shared about 5% of their naive CD4 clonotypes. Despite large depth, rarefaction showed incomplete sorted-subset sequencing. Sampling involved blood alone; tissue repertoires likely differ.

The CDR3 sequence is 15 residues long. The V end lost 4 bases, the J end lost 7 bases, and 19 bases lay between the germline ends. Per the germline V gene, CDR1 is MGHDK and CDR2 is SYGVNS. Notes on this clone: Antigen unknown.

The V gene is TRBV25-1, the J gene TRBJ2-5; a possible D gene is TRBD1 (7 bases). Sequenced material: naive CD4+ T cells sorted from blood. Subset in this sample: CD45RA+ positively selected. The TCR was taken from a woman in her 30s in good health. CDR3 coding DNA: TGTGCCAGCAGTGTCAGGGGGGCAGGGAGTGGGACCCAGTACTTC. Its protein is CASSVRGAGSGTQYF.